The TCR beta chain described here comes from a study of a mutant IDH1 vaccine in newly diagnosed glioma. Background on the study: Treated patients comprised 62.5% males and approximately 38% females, mean age about 43 years. Antecedent treatment encompassed radiotherapy, temozolomide, or their combination; the majority received both. The study, taken as a whole, reports: Altogether, about 95% of patients exhibited vaccine-induced immune responses.

In regard to this clone: The antigen remains undetermined.

The CDR3 is 15 amino acids. V gave up 4 bases and J gave up 0 bases, with 13 bases separating them. Germline values: CDR1 ENHRY, CDR2 SYGVKD. Libraries were prepared by immunoSEQ multiplex PCR; TCRdb keeps only in-frame clonotypes and omits some of them. The repertoire holds 92,000 or so clones, with around 79% as singletons. Time point in this sample: baseline, week 1 (first vaccination visit). Treatment indicated: pre-vaccination baseline after standard-of-care therapy. Those who donated had recent WHO grade 3 or 4 IDH1-mutant, ATRX-lost astrocytomas. The specimen was PBMCs, collected from a glioma patient treated with radiotherapy, temozolomide or both. The receptor comes from a man aged 40-49 years with glioma. Some clones in this sample may be carry-over from other donors' samples. This sequence joins TRBV10-3 and TRBJ2-7, with D perhaps TRBD2 (7 bases). CDR3 loop: CAISARGASSYEQYF. DNA of the CDR3: TGTGCCATCAGTGCCCGGGGGGCCAGCTCCTACGAGCAGTACTTC.